A selection of T cell receptor beta chains follows, all from one sample in a study of control samples from healthy donors and cancer patients. Assay: immunoSEQ multiplex PCR; the TCRdb copy retains only in-frame clones and omits some. Among 120,000 or so clones listed, around nine tenths were seen once. Material: blood. These receptors all stem from a man aged 40-49 years in good health. CDR3s include the opening cysteine and the closing phenylalanine or tryptophan. Each record gives: D gene, V gene, J gene, clone size, CDR3 protein, CDR3 DNA. A D gene is named only where the DNA matches it firmly. Where a row states a size, it is once, few, many or the class of an expanded clone; other rows omit it.

-	TRBV2	TRBJ1-4	-	CASTRDQREKLFF	TGTGCCAGCACCCGGGATCAGAGGGAAAAACTGTTTTTT
-	TRBV2	TRBJ1-5	few	CASSESGGNQPQHF	TGTGCCAGCAGTGAATCCGGAGGCAATCAGCCCCAGCATTTT
-	TRBV6-5	TRBJ2-1	once	CASSSVSRRRHNEQFF	TGTGCCAGCAGTTCTGTCAGTAGGAGGCGGCATAATGAGCAGTTCTTC
-	TRBV4-3	TRBJ1-6	-	CASSQGQNSPLHF	TGCGCCAGCAGCCAAGGACAAAATTCACCCCTCCACTTT
TRBD1	TRBV10-3	TRBJ2-5	-	CATVMPGQGTETQYF	TGTGCCACCGTAATGCCGGGACAGGGAACAGAGACCCAGTACTTC
TRBD1	TRBV11-3	TRBJ2-6	-	CASSPTDRAGANVLTF	TGTGCCAGCAGCCCGACCGACAGGGCTGGGGCCAACGTCCTGACTTTC
TRBD2	TRBV4-3	TRBJ2-1	-	CASSQEPSGGYEQFF	TGCGCCAGCAGCCAAGAACCTAGCGGGGGTTATGAGCAGTTCTTC
TRBD1	TRBV4-1	TRBJ1-5	-	CASSQRQGASQPQHF	TGCGCCAGCAGCCAAAGGCAGGGGGCCAGTCAGCCCCAGCATTTT
-	TRBV24-1	TRBJ2-3	-	CATSPPGSTDTQYF	TGTGCCACCAGTCCCCCCGGGAGCACAGATACGCAGTATTTT
TRBD1	TRBV7-9	TRBJ1-1	-	CASSSRQGENTEAFF	TGTGCCAGCAGCTCGCGACAGGGAGAAAACACTGAAGCTTTCTTT
-	TRBV21-1	TRBJ1-3	-	CASSKAPKLSGNTIYF	TGTGCCAGCAGCAAAGCCCCCAAGCTCTCTGGAAACACCATATATTTT
-	TRBV4-2	TRBJ1-4	-	CASSQSNTVGEKLFF	TGTGCCAGCAGCCAAAGTAATACCGTCGGCGAAAAACTGTTTTTT
TRBD1	TRBV4-1	TRBJ2-5	once	CASSQVGTGQETQYF	TGCGCCAGCAGCCAAGTCGGGACAGGGCAAGAGACCCAGTACTTC
-	TRBV11-2	TRBJ1-1	few	CASSSNRVGGAGTEAFF	TGTGCCAGCAGCTCGAATAGGGTGGGGGGCGCGGGCACTGAAGCTTTCTTT